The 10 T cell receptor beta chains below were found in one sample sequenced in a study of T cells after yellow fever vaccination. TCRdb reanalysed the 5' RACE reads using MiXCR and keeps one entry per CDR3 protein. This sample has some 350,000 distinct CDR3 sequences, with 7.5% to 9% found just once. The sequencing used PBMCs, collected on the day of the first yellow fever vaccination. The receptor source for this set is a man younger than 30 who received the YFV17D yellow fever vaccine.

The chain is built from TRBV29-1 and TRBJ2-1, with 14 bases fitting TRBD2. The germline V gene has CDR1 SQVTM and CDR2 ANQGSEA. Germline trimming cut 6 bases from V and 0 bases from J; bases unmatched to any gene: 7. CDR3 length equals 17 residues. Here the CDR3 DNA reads TGCAGCGTGACCGGACTAGCGGGGGGAAGCTCCTACAATGAGCAGTTCTTC. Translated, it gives CSVTGLAGGSSYNEQFF.

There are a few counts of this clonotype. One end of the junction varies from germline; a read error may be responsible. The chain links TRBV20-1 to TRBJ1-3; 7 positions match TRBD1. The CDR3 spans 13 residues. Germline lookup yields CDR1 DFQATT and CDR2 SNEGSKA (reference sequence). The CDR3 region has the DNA TGCAGTGCCCACACAGGGGCTGGAAACACCACATATTTT. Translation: CSAHTGAGNTTYF.

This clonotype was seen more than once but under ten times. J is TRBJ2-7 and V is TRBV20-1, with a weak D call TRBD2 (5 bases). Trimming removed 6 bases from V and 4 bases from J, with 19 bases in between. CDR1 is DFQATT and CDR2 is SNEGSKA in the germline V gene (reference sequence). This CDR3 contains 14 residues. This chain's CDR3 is CSAPPGEWPYEQYF. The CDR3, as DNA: TGCAGTGCGCCTCCCGGGGAGTGGCCTTACGAGCAGTACTTC.

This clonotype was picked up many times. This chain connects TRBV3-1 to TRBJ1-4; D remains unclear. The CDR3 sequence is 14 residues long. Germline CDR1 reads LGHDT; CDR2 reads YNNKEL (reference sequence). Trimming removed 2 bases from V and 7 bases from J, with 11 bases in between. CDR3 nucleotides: TGTGCCAGCAGCCAAAACAGTAACAGTGAAAAACTGTTTTTT. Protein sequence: CASSQNSNSEKLFF.

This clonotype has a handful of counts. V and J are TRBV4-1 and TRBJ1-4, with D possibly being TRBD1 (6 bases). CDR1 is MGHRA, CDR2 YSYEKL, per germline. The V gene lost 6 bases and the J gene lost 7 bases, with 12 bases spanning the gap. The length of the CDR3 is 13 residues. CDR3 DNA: TGCGCCAGCAGGGGACATTACCCTGAAAAACTGTTTTTT. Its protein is CASRGHYPEKLFF.

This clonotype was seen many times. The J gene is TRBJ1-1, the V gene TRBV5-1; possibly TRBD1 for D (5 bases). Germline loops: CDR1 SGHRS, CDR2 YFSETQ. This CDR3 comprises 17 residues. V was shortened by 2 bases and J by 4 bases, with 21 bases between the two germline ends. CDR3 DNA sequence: TGCGCCAGCAGCTTCCGGAGCGGTTCGCAGGGAGGCACTGAAGCTTTCTTT. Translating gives CASSFRSGSQGGTEAFF. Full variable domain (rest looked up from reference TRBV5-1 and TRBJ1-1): KAGVTQTPRYLIKTRGQQVTLSCSPISGHRSVSWYQQTPGQGLQFLFEYFSETQRNKGNFPGRFSGRQFSNSRSEMNVSTLELGDSALYLCASSFRSGSQGGTEAFFGQGTRLTVV.

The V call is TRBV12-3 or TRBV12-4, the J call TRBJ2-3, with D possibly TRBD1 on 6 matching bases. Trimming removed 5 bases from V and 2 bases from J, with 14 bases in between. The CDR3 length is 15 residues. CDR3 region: CASSSRDTYTDTQYF. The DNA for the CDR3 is TGTGCCAGCAGTAGCCGGGACACTTACACAGATACGCAGTATTTT.

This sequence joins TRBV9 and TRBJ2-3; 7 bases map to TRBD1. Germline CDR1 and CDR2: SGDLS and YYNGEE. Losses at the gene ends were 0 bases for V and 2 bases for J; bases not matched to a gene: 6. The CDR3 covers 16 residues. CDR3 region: CASSVARQGVTDTQYF. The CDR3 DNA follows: TGTGCCAGCAGCGTAGCTCGACAGGGAGTCACAGATACGCAGTATTTT.

CDR3 sequence (DNA): TGTGCCAGCAGTTACGGGGGGGGGCCCACAGATACGCAGTATTTT. As protein: CASSYGGGPTDTQYF. The chain uses TRBV6-5 and TRBJ2-3; TRBD2 is a possible D gene (7 bases). Deletions cut 2 bases from V and 2 bases from J, with 11 bases between. CDR1 and CDR2 (germline): MNHEY, SVGAGI. The CDR3 consists of 15 residues.

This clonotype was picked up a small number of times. This CDR3 reads CASSWGTGSGNQPQHF. Here the CDR3 DNA reads TGTGCCAGCAGTTGGGGGACAGGGTCGGGCAATCAGCCCCAGCATTTT. The J gene is TRBJ1-5, the V gene TRBV6-2 or TRBV6-3, with 9 nucleotides matching TRBD1. Per the germline V gene, CDR1 is MNHEY and CDR2 is SVGEGT. The V and J ends lost 4 bases and 2 bases, in that order; junction bases with no gene match: 6. CDR3 length equals 16 residues.